This is a list of T cell receptor beta chains from one sample in a study of T cells in Graves' hyperthyroidism and ophthalmopathy. MiXCR, run by TCRdb on the multiplex PCR reads, gives a single entry per CDR3 protein. The sample carries around 720,000 distinct CDR3 sequences, approximately 40% recorded once. Sequences were obtained from blood. The source of these receptors is a woman aged 40 to 50 with Graves' hyperthyroidism. Each CDR3 is given with its conserved first and last residue. The D gene is left open where the match is weak. Not every row has a clone size; where given, it reads once, few, many or a size class.

>TRBV29-1|many|TRBJ2-7|TRBD2
CSVGAPGSGRRYEQYF
TGCAGCGTTGGTGCTCCCGGAAGCGGGAGACGATACGAGCAGTACTTC
>TRBV19|many|TRBJ2-5|TRBD2
CASSTLAGIETQYF
TGTGCCAGTAGTACACTAGCGGGGATAGAGACCCAGTACTTC
>TRBV6-5|.|TRBJ1-2|TRBD1
CASTDRRGAYGYTF
TGTGCCAGCACCGACCGCAGGGGGGCCTATGGCTACACCTTC
>TRBV4-3|.|TRBJ1-3|TRBD1
CASSQGRGLTGNTIYF
TGCGCCAGCAGCCAAGGCAGGGGGCTGACTGGAAACACCATATATTTT
>TRBV10-1|.|TRBJ1-2|TRBD1
CASGQEAGYTF
TGCGCCAGCGGACAGGAGGCTGGCTACACCTTC
>TRBV29-1|many|TRBJ1-1|.
CSVERTVNTEAFF
TGCAGCGTTGAGCGGACGGTGAACACTGAAGCTTTCTTT
>TRBV10-3|.|TRBJ1-1|.
CAISESLGHGAFF
TGTGCCATCAGTGAGTCGTTAGGGCACGGAGCTTTCTTT
>TRBV7-2|.|TRBJ1-4|TRBD1
CASSQTSGQEKLFF
TGTGCCAGCAGCCAAACTTCGGGACAGGAAAAACTGTTTTTT
>TRBV7-2|few|TRBJ2-7|.
CASSLGVGPSYEQYF
TGTGCCAGCAGCTTGGGTGTGGGGCCCTCCTACGAGCAGTACTTC
>TRBV10-3|.|TRBJ2-3|.
CAISESRGNSDTQYF
TGTGCCATCAGTGAGTCGAGAGGGAATTCAGATACGCAGTATTTT
>TRBV20-1|.|TRBJ1-6|TRBD1
CSAPRTGTANSPLHF
TGCAGTGCTCCGAGGACAGGGACAGCCAATTCACCCCTCCACTTT
>TRBV7-2|many|TRBJ2-7|.
CASSFETAYEQYF
TGTGCCAGCAGCTTCGAGACAGCTTACGAGCAGTACTTC
>TRBV6-6|few|TRBJ1-5|.
CASSWGAGNQPQHF
TGTGCCAGCAGTTGGGGGGCTGGCAATCAGCCCCAGCATTTT
>TRBV15|.|TRBJ2-7|.
CATSRNRDNPLQYF
TGTGCCACCAGCCGAAACCGGGACAACCCACTCCAGTACTTC
>TRBV25-1|.|TRBJ2-7|.
CASSGGRVYNEQYF
TGTGCCAGCAGCGGGGGACGGGTTTATAACGAGCAGTACTTC
>TRBV7-2|.|TRBJ1-6|.
CASSPHHLRDSGSYNSPLHF
TGTGCCAGCAGCCCGCACCACCTCAGGGACTCCGGCTCCTATAATTCACCCCTCCACTTT
>TRBV7-9|.|TRBJ2-7|TRBD1
CASSLQTRQGAGYEQYF
TGTGCCAGCAGCCTACAGACCCGACAGGGGGCGGGTTACGAGCAGTACTTC
>TRBV7-2|many|TRBJ1-1|.
CASSLGVRVYTEAFF
TGTGCCAGCAGCTTAGGCGTTAGGGTTTACACTGAAGCTTTCTTT
>TRBV4-3|.|TRBJ1-4|.
CASRPIGTDEKLFF
TGCGCCAGCAGGCCCATTGGGACTGATGAAAAACTGTTTTTT
>TRBV7-9|.|TRBJ2-7|.
CASSGTASGRYEQCF
TGTGCCAGCAGCGGAACGGCCAGCGGCCGCTACGAGCAGTGCTTC
>TRBV6-5|.|TRBJ2-2|.
CASSWTPMNTGELFF
TGTGCCAGCAGTTGGACACCGATGAACACCGGGGAGCTGTTTTTT
>TRBV24-1|.|TRBJ1-1|TRBD1
CAISEDRQGARNTEAFF
TGTGCCATCAGTGAAGATCGACAGGGGGCACGAAACACTGAAGCTTTCTTT